Listed below are T cell receptor beta chains from one sample, sequenced in a study of shared clonotypes between healthy human individuals. The method was immunoSEQ multiplex PCR; TCRdb's version includes in-frame clones alone and lacks a portion of them. The table shows roughly 2.2 million clones, with roughly 90% occurring only once. What was sequenced was naive CD4+ T cells from PBMCs. Receptors were obtained from a man aged 18 to 30 in good health. Some clones in this sample may be carry-over from other donors' samples. Both conserved end residues are part of each CDR3.

v_call cdr3_length cdr3_aa
TRBV18 15 CASSPVGTGEEKLFF
TRBV15 12 CATSRAPSVRYF
TRBV19 16 CASSGGFRSGANVLTF
TRBV7-9 15 CASSLLGAREVAQYF
TRBV2 15 CASTPRLRADYGYTF
TRBV5-4 15 CASSLDRGPSYEQYF
TRBV5-1 11 CASSFHYEQYF
TRBV5-1 15 CASRRGLAGTDTQYF
TRBV7-3 15 CASRGVRAAYNEQFF
TRBV5-1 13 CASSYDLYNEQFF
TRBV7-2 13 CASSLRANQPQHF
TRBV29-1 12 CSAHGGGYGYTF
TRBV7-9 14 CASSFDRGNTEAFF
TRBV28 15 CASSRTSSGANVLTF
TRBV28 16 CASSLSLGEYGDEAFF
TRBV5-1 16 CASSRTGGGSYNEQFF
TRBV14 19 CASSQEDRGWCKSNQPQHF
TRBV2 14 CASRTSGRTGELFF
TRBV4-2 15 CASSQGKQGPGELFF
TRBV28 14 CASFPGGRNYEQYF
TRBV19 15 CASSNQRGSSYEQYF
TRBV30 13 CAWIRSSGNTIYF
TRBV6-1 14 CASSLGSRNTEAFF
TRBV4-1 13 CASSQDHGYGYTF
TRBV6-6 15 CASGRTSGLTGELFF
TRBV27 11 CASRGGDTQYF
TRBV19 16 CASRGALDVSNQPQHF
TRBV4-2 17 CASSQDPRTVGNEKLFF
TRBV6-5 15 CASSLNPGSAETQYF
TRBV7-2 15 CASSRILAGRVEQFF
TRBV7-3 18 CASSPRAVRGGSYNEQFF
TRBV18 18 CASSPMGQADSTNEKLFF
TRBV7-6 15 CASSLVRDRSYEQYF